This TCR beta chain was sequenced in a study of T cell repertoires in cytomegalovirus infection. Study as a whole: An indication of both CMV infection and matching HLA type came from public TCR beta signatures. General study points: The study found HLA-C-restricted CMV-specific TCR beta clonotypes dominating the ex vivo response.

TCRdb processed the reads anew with MiXCR; each CDR3 protein has one entry. Of 400,000 to 550,000 distinct CDR3 sequences in the sample, roughly 12% were seen once. This clonotype showed up many times. Its antigen is unknown. Trimming removed 3 bases from V and 6 bases from J, with 6 bases in between. The CDR3 length is 11 residues. CDR1 is SGHRS, CDR2 YFSETQ, per germline. The V gene is TRBV5-1, the J gene TRBJ2-5; D is ambiguous. The sequence was collected from a human donor in good health (CMV status not recorded). Some clones in this sample may be carry-over from other donors' samples. Sequencing was carried out using PBMCs. CDR3 sequence: CASSSEKTQYF. In nucleotides, the CDR3 is TGCGCCAGCAGCTCCGAGAAGACCCAGTACTTC.